The entry below describes one T cell receptor beta chain. Produced via immunoSEQ multiplex PCR; TCRdb's table is partial and in-frame only. The sample lists about 280,000 clones, roughly 80% occurring once. V lost 10 bases and J 1 base, leaving 16 bases between the germline ends. The length of the CDR3 is 14 residues. Germline V lookup: CDR1 MNHEY, CDR2 SVGAGI. Participants were placed into cohorts based on the clinical history they reported. The source of the sample is a study of blood T cell repertoires in COVID-19. The overall study: The origin of the acute and convalescent COVID-19 samples was the United States, Italy and Spain.

The receptor was derived from a man aged 35 to 55 who had been exposed to COVID-19. The material sequenced was PBMCs or T cells enriched from blood (not recorded which). The chain employs TRBV6-5 and TRBJ1-1; tentatively, D is TRBD1 (5 bases). Written as DNA, the CDR3 is TGTGCCACCGAGGATGTTAGGGGGAACACTGAAGCTTTCTTT. Translation gives CATEDVRGNTEAFF.